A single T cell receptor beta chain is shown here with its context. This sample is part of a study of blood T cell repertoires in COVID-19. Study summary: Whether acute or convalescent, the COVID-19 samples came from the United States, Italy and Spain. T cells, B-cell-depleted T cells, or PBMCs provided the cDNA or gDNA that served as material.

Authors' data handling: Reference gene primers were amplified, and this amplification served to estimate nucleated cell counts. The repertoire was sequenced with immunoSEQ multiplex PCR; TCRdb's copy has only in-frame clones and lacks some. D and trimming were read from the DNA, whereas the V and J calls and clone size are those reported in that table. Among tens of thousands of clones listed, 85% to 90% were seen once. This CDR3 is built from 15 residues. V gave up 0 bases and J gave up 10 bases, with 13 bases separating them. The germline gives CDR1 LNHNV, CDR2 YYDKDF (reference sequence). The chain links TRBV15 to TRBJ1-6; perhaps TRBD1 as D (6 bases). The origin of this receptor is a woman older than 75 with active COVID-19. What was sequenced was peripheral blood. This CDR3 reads CATSREPQGRSPLHF. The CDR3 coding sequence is TGTGCCACCAGCAGAGAGCCACAGGGCAGGTCACCCCTCCACTTT.